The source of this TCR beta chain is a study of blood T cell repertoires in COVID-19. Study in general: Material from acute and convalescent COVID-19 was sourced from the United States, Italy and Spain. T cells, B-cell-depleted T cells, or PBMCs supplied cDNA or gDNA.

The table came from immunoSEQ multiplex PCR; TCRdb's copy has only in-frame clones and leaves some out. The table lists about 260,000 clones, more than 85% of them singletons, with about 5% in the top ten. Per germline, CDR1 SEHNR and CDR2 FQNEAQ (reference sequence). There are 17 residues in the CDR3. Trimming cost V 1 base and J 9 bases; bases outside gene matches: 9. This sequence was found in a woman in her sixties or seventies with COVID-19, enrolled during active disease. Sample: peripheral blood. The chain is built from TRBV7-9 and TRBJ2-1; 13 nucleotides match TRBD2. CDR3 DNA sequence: TGTGCCAGCAGCTTAGATGGTGGACTAGCGGGAGTCGGTGAGCAGTTCTTC. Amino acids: CASSLDGGLAGVGEQFF.